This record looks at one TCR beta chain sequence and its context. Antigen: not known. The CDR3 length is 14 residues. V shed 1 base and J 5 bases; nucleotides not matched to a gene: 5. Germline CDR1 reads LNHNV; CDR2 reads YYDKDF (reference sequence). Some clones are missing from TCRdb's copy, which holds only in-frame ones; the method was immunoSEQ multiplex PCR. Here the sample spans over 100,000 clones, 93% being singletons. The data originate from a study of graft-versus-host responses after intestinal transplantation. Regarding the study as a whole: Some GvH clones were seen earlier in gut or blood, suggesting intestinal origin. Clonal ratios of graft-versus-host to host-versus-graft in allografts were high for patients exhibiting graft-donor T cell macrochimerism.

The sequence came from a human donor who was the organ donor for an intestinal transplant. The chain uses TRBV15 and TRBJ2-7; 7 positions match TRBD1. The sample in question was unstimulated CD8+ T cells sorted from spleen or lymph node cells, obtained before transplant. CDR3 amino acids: CATSRGQGPNEQYF. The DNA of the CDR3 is TGTGCCACCAGCAGAGGACAGGGCCCGAACGAGCAGTACTTC.